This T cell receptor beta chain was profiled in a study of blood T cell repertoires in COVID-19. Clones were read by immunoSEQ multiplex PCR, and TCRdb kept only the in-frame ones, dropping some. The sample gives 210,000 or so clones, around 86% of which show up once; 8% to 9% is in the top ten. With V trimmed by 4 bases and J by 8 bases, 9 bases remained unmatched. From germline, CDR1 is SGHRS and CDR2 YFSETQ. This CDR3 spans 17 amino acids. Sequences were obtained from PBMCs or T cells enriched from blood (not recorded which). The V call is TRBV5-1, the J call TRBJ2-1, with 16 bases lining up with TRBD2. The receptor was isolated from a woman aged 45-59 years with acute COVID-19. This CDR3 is CASSLQAGTSGRDEQFF. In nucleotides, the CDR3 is TGCGCCAGCAGCCTCCAAGCCGGGACTAGCGGGAGGGATGAGCAGTTCTTC.